The 3 T cell receptor beta chains below come from one sample, sequenced in a study of monozygotic twins with inflammatory bowel disease. TCRdb re-called the 5' RACE reads and catalogs CDR3 proteins one per entry, DNA excluded. In all, the sample yields 140,000 to 150,000 distinct CDR3 sequences. The sequencing sample was made of blood. The receptors stem from a human donor with ulcerative colitis or Crohn's disease, or a healthy co-twin of an affected twin (not recorded which).

This chain's CDR3 is CASSLTAGQGTDTQYF. This chain links TRBV5-6 with TRBJ2-3; TCRdb reports TRBD1, a call that lacks DNA to check it against. CDR3 size: 16 residues. Germline loops: CDR1 SGHDT, CDR2 YYEEEE.

This rearrangement joins TRBV5-1 to TRBJ2-1; TCRdb gives TRBD2 as the D gene, but with no DNA this cannot be confirmed. Germline values: CDR1 SGHRS, CDR2 YFSETQ. The CDR3 contains 18 residues. The CDR3 reads CASSLDLLAGVNSGEQFF.

V is TRBV6-4 and J is TRBJ2-2; the D call of TRBD1 rests on TCRdb alone, since no DNA is present to check it. The CDR3 is 14 amino acids. CDR1 is MRHNA and CDR2 is SNTAGT in the germline V gene. The CDR3 loop is CASSDSGGTGELFF.